The text below deals with one TCR beta chain. Which antigen it targets is not known. Base qualities are not at hand, and no much larger clone is one base apart. The data are from a study of T cell repertoires in cytomegalovirus infection (dated by TCRdb to about 2019). Looking at the study overall: Because public TCR beta signatures pointed to carriage of CMV infection together with the matching HLA type, the HLA type of each donor mattered for the analysis.

V drops 10 bases and J drops 0 bases, leaving 10 bases in between. CDR1 is given as SGHRS and CDR2 as YFSETQ, both from the germline V gene. The CDR3 sequence holds 13 residues, the cysteine and phenylalanine included. Kept here is only the CDR3 DNA, which spans 39 bases and is read in frame from base 1. Overall study outcomes, separate from this receptor: The ex vivo response was dominated by HLA-C-restricted CMV-specific TCR beta clonotypes, which also provided the single most frequent clonotype in two of eight donors. Cumulative frequency of public TCR beta family members discriminated carriers of CMV infection plus the relevant HLA type in this cohort and an independent 352-donor cohort.

The sample was run on an Illumina HiSeq 1500. TCRdb applied fastp at Q25 and MiXCR to the public reads, then kept only in-frame beta chains. CDR3 protein sequences are deduplicated, and each keeps its most common genes and DNA. Within this sample are about 310,000 distinct CDR3 sequences, with roughly a sixth of them counted one time only. More than 10% of the sample comes from the top ten. The sequenced material came from PBMCs. This receptor was obtained from a human donor in good health (CMV status not recorded). Some clones in this sample may be carry-over from other donors' samples. The rearrangement combines TRBV5-1 with TRBJ2-2; TRBD2 is possibly the D segment (5 matching bases). The CDR3 amino acid sequence is: CACGPANTGELFF. The bases are TGCGCCTGCGGGCCCGCGAACACCGGGGAGCTGTTTTTT.